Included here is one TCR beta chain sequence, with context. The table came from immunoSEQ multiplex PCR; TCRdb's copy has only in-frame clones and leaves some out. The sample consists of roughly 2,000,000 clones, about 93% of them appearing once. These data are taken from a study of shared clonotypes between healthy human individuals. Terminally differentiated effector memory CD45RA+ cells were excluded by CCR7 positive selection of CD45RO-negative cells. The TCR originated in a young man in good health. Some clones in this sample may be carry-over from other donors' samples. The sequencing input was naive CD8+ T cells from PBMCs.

The CDR3 protein is CASSIRDPRVYEQYF. The CDR3 DNA reads TGTGCCAGCAGCATTCGGGACCCTCGAGTGTACGAGCAGTACTTC. The J gene is TRBJ2-7, the V gene TRBV21-1. TRBV21-1 is shown as a pseudogene. CDR3 length equals 15 residues.